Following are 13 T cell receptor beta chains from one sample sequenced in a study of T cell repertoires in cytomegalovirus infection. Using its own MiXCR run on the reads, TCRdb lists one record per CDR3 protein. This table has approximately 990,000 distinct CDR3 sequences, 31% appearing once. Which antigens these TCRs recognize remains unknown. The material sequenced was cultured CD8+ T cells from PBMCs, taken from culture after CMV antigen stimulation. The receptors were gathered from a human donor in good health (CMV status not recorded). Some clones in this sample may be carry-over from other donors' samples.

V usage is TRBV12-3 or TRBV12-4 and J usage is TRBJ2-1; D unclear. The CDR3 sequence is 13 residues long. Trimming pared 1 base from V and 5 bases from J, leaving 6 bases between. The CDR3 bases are TGTGCCAGCAGTTTAGAGAGTGACAATGAGCAGTTCTTC. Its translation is CASSLESDNEQFF.

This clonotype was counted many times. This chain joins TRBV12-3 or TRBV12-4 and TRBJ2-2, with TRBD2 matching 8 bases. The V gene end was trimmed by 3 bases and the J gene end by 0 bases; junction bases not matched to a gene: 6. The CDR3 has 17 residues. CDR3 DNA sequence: TGTGCCAGCAGTTTCCTCGCGGGGGGATCGAACACCGGGGAGCTGTTTTTT. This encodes CASSFLAGGSNTGELFF.

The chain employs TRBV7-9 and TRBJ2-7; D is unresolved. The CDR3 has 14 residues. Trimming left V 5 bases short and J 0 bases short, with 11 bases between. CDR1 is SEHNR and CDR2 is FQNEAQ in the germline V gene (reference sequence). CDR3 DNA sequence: TGTGCCAGCAGCGGACGGCTTACCTCCTACGAGCAGTACTTC. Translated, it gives CASSGRLTSYEQYF.

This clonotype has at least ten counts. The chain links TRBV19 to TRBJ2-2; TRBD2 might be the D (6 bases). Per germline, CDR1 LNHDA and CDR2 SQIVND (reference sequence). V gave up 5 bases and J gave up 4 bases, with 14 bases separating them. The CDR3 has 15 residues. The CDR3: CASSWTGGGTGELFF. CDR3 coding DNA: TGTGCCAGTAGTTGGACTGGGGGAGGCACCGGGGAGCTGTTTTTT.

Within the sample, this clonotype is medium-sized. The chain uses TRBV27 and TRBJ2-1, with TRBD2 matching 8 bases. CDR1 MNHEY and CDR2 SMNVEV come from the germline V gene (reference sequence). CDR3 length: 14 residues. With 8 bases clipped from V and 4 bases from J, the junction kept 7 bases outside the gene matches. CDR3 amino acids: CASAGAGAYNEQFF. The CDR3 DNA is TGTGCCAGCGCGGGAGCGGGGGCTTACAATGAGCAGTTCTTC.

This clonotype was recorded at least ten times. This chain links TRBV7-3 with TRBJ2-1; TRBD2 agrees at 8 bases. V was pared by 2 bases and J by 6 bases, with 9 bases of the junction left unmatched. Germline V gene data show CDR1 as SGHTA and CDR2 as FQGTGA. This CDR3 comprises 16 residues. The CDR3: CASSLYGLADINEQFF. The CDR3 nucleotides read TGTGCCAGCAGCTTATACGGACTAGCTGATATCAATGAGCAGTTCTTC.

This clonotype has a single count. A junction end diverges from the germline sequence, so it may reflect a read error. The CDR3 protein is CVSSFRQDYGYTF. In nucleotides, the CDR3 is TGTGTCAGCAGCTTCCGGCAGGACTATGGCTACACCTTC. The chain uses TRBV7-8 and TRBJ1-2; D ambiguous. In germline, CDR1 is SGHVS, CDR2 FQNEAQ. The length of the CDR3 is 13 residues.

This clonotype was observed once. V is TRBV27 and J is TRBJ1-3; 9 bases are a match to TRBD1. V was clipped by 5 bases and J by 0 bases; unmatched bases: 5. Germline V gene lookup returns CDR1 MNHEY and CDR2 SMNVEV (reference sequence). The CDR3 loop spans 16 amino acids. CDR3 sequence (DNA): TGTGCCAGCAGTCCACAGGGGGCCATCTCTGGAAACACCATATATTTT. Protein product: CASSPQGAISGNTIYF.

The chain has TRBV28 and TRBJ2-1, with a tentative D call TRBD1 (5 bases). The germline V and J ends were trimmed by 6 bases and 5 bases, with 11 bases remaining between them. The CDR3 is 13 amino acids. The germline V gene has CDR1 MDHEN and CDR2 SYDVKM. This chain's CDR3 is CASRNQGDNEQFF. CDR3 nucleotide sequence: TGTGCCAGCAGGAACCAGGGTGACAATGAGCAGTTCTTC.

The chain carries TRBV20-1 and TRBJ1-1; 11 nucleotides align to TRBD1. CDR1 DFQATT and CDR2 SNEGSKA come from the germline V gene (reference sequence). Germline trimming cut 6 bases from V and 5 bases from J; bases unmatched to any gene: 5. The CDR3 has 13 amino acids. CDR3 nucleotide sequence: TGCAGTGCACCGGGGGACAGGGGGACTGAAGCTTTCTTT. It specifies CSAPGDRGTEAFF.

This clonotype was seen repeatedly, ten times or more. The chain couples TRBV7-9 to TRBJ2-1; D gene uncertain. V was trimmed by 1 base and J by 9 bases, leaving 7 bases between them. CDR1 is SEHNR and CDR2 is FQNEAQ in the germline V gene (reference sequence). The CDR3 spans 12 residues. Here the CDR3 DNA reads TGTGCCAGCAGCTTAGTTCCTGGTGAGCAGTTCTTC. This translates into CASSLVPGEQFF.

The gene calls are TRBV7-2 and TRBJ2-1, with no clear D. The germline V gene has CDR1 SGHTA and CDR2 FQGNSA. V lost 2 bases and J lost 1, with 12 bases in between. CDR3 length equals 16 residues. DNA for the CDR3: TGTGCCAGCAGCTTAAACCCGTACGAGTCCTACAATGAGCAGTTCTTC. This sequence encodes CASSLNPYESYNEQFF. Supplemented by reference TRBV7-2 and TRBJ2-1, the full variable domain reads GAGVSQSPSNKVTEKGKDVELRCDPISGHTALYWYRQSLGQGLEFLIYFQGNSAPDKSGLPSDRFSAERTGGSVSTLTIQRTQQEDSAVYLCASSLNPYESYNEQFFGPGTRLTVL.

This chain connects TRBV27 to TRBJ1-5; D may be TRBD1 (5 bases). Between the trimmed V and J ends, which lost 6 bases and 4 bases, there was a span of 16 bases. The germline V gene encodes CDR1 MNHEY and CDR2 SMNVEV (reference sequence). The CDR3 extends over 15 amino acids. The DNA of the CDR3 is TGTGCCAGCAGGCCCCGGGACCGAACAAATCAGCCCCAGCATTTT. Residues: CASRPRDRTNQPQHF.